This T cell receptor (beta chain) was captured by sequencing in a study of blood T cell repertoires in COVID-19. Study information: Specimens from acute and convalescent COVID-19 originated in the United States, Italy and Spain. Nucleic acid was either cDNA or gDNA, and it came from T cells, B-cell-depleted T cells, or PBMCs.

This clone was seen many times. Authors' processing steps: For nucleated cells, counts were estimated from reference gene primer amplification. Sequenced by immunoSEQ multiplex PCR; TCRdb stores in-frame clones only, minus some. V and J calls and clone size follow that table, whereas D and trimming were derived from the DNA. This table has some 150,000 clones, about 90% appearing once. The TCR sequence derives from a human donor in a cohort sampled during active COVID-19. The sequenced sample was peripheral blood.

In DNA, the CDR3 is TGTGCCAGCAGTTTCTCGGGAGCATTCAATCAGCCCCAGCATTTT. It codes for CASSFSGAFNQPQHF. The chain couples TRBV28 to TRBJ1-5; D is unresolved. Germline lookup yields CDR1 MDHEN and CDR2 SYDVKM. The CDR3 extends over 15 amino acids. Trimming took off 3 bases at V and 3 bases at J, with 12 bases between the two ends.